Listed below are T cell receptor beta chains from one sample, sequenced in a study of blood T cell repertoires in COVID-19. Profiling relied on immunoSEQ multiplex PCR, and the TCRdb table lists in-frame clones only, not all of them. Here the sample spans 250,000 to 350,000 clones, roughly 89% being singletons. Specimen: PBMCs or T cells enriched from blood (not recorded which). Receptors were obtained from a woman aged 18-30 years with acute COVID-19. The CDR3 runs from the conserved cysteine through the conserved F or W. A D gene is named only where the DNA matches it firmly. Only part of the rows carry a size: once, few, many, or a class if the clone is expanded.

j_gene: TRBJ1-5; abundance: few; d_gene: TRBD1; v_gene: TRBV2; len: 14; CDR3nt: TGTGCCAGCAGCAGCGACAGGGTCGGTCAGCCCCAGCATTTT; CDR3aa: CASSSDRVGQPQHF
j_gene: TRBJ1-1; abundance: once; d_gene: .; v_gene: TRBV11-2; len: 14; CDR3nt: TGTGCCAGCAGCCCCTGGGGCCCTAGGGCTGAAGCTTTCTTT; CDR3aa: CASSPWGPRAEAFF
j_gene: TRBJ1-1; abundance: .; d_gene: .; v_gene: TRBV9; len: 15; CDR3nt: TGTGCCAGCAGCCCGTTCCCGGGAATGAACACTGAAGCTTTCTTT; CDR3aa: CASSPFPGMNTEAFF
j_gene: TRBJ2-2; abundance: .; d_gene: .; v_gene: TRBV7-6; len: 15; CDR3nt: TGTGCCAGCAGCCCTGACAGGGACTTCACCGGGGAGCTGTTTTTT; CDR3aa: CASSPDRDFTGELFF
j_gene: TRBJ1-2; abundance: .; d_gene: .; v_gene: TRBV6-5; len: 14; CDR3nt: TGTGCCAGCAGTCCGGCGGCAGGGGTTTCTGGCTACACCTTC; CDR3aa: CASSPAAGVSGYTF
j_gene: TRBJ2-3; abundance: .; d_gene: .; v_gene: TRBV2; len: 14; CDR3nt: TGTGCCAGCAGTTCAATCCTAGGCACAGATACGCAGTATTTT; CDR3aa: CASSSILGTDTQYF
j_gene: TRBJ1-6; abundance: .; d_gene: TRBD1; v_gene: TRBV11-3; len: 15; CDR3nt: TGTGCCAGCACCCGGGACAGGGGAGATCATTCACCCCTCCACTTT; CDR3aa: CASTRDRGDHSPLHF
j_gene: TRBJ2-7; abundance: .; d_gene: TRBD2; v_gene: TRBV28; len: 14; CDR3nt: TGTGCCAGCATTCATAGCGGGAGGTCCCACGAGCAGTACTTC; CDR3aa: CASIHSGRSHEQYF
j_gene: TRBJ1-4; abundance: .; d_gene: TRBD1; v_gene: TRBV7-9; len: 14; CDR3nt: TGTGCCAGCAGCTCAAACAGGGGAGGTGAAAAACTGTTTTTT; CDR3aa: CASSSNRGGEKLFF
j_gene: TRBJ2-7; abundance: .; d_gene: TRBD2; v_gene: TRBV7-2; len: 15; CDR3nt: TGTGCCAGCAGCTACCGTAGCGGGAGATCTAACGAGCAGTACTTC; CDR3aa: CASSYRSGRSNEQYF
j_gene: TRBJ1-1; abundance: .; d_gene: .; v_gene: TRBV18; len: 17; CDR3nt: TGTGCCAGCTCACCACCGAGGCGGGGGGATAGGAACACTGAAGCTTTCTTT; CDR3aa: CASSPPRRGDRNTEAFF
j_gene: TRBJ2-1; abundance: .; d_gene: .; v_gene: TRBV2; len: 13; CDR3nt: TGTGCCGCCCCTACCAGCGGTTACAATGAGCAGTTCTTC; CDR3aa: CAAPTSGYNEQFF
j_gene: TRBJ1-4; abundance: few; d_gene: TRBD1; v_gene: TRBV18; len: 13; CDR3nt: TGTGCCAGCTCACCACCGGGGCAGGGGGTACTGTTTTTT; CDR3aa: CASSPPGQGVLFF
j_gene: TRBJ2-4; abundance: .; d_gene: .; v_gene: TRBV19; len: 16; CDR3nt: TGTGCCAGTAGTATCGAGGGCAGGACGGGGGAAAACATTCAGTACTTC; CDR3aa: CASSIEGRTGENIQYF
j_gene: TRBJ2-7; abundance: .; d_gene: .; v_gene: TRBV27; len: 15; CDR3nt: TGTGCCAGCAGGTCTCTTTTTTTTAGCTCCTACGAGCAGTACTTC; CDR3aa: CASRSLFFSSYEQYF
j_gene: TRBJ2-1; abundance: .; d_gene: .; v_gene: TRBV28; len: 14; CDR3nt: TGTGCCAGCAGTTTACCCTACAGGGCTGGAGAGCAGTTCTTC; CDR3aa: CASSLPYRAGEQFF
j_gene: TRBJ2-7; abundance: once; d_gene: TRBD2; v_gene: TRBV28; len: 15; CDR3nt: TGTGCCAGCAGTTCGAGCGGGATCGAGGACTACGAGCAGTACTTC; CDR3aa: CASSSSGIEDYEQYF
j_gene: TRBJ2-1; abundance: once; d_gene: TRBD2; v_gene: TRBV25-1; len: 14; CDR3nt: TGTGCCAGCAGCCTAGCGGGAGGCCCCAATGAGCAGTTCTTC; CDR3aa: CASSLAGGPNEQFF
j_gene: TRBJ1-2; abundance: .; d_gene: .; v_gene: TRBV28; len: 14; CDR3nt: TGTGCCAGCAGTTTATCCAGGACGGGGTATGGCTACACCTTC; CDR3aa: CASSLSRTGYGYTF
j_gene: TRBJ2-7; abundance: .; d_gene: .; v_gene: TRBV28; len: 11; CDR3nt: TGTGCCAGCAGTAACAGGTACGAGCAGTACTTC; CDR3aa: CASSNRYEQYF
j_gene: TRBJ1-5; abundance: few; d_gene: TRBD1; v_gene: TRBV19; len: 18; CDR3nt: TGTGCCAGTAGTACCGATCGGGACAGGGGGTATAGCAATCAGCCCCAGCATTTT; CDR3aa: CASSTDRDRGYSNQPQHF
j_gene: TRBJ2-5; abundance: .; d_gene: TRBD2; v_gene: TRBV5-4; len: 13; CDR3nt: TGTGCCACCCAGCGGGAGGAGAGAGAGACCCAGTACTTC; CDR3aa: CATQREERETQYF
j_gene: TRBJ2-1; abundance: .; d_gene: .; v_gene: TRBV18; len: 14; CDR3nt: TGTGCCACCTCGGGGAGTGTCGTGCGGAATGAGCAGTTCTTC; CDR3aa: CATSGSVVRNEQFF
j_gene: TRBJ2-5; abundance: .; d_gene: .; v_gene: TRBV5-1; len: 14; CDR3nt: TGCGCCAGCAGCTTGGGCCTAGGTGGAGAGACCCAGTACTTC; CDR3aa: CASSLGLGGETQYF
j_gene: TRBJ2-1; abundance: once; d_gene: TRBD2; v_gene: TRBV14; len: 17; CDR3nt: TGTGCCAGCAGCCAAGATCTTACGGGAGGTTCCTACAATGAGCAGTTCTTC; CDR3aa: CASSQDLTGGSYNEQFF
j_gene: TRBJ2-1; abundance: .; d_gene: TRBD2; v_gene: TRBV2; len: 15; CDR3nt: TGTGCCAGCAGTGAGACGGGAGGGCCAATAAATGAGCAGTTCTTC; CDR3aa: CASSETGGPINEQFF
j_gene: TRBJ1-1; abundance: .; d_gene: TRBD1; v_gene: TRBV11-1; len: 14; CDR3nt: TGTGCCAGCAGGACAGGGTTAGAAAGCACTGAAGCTTTCTTT; CDR3aa: CASRTGLESTEAFF
j_gene: TRBJ1-1; abundance: .; d_gene: .; v_gene: TRBV5-1; len: 15; CDR3nt: TGCGCCAGCAGCGTAACAGGGTCGAGGAACACTGAAGCTTTCTTT; CDR3aa: CASSVTGSRNTEAFF
j_gene: TRBJ2-2; abundance: once; d_gene: TRBD1; v_gene: TRBV19; len: 14; CDR3nt: TGTGCCAGTAAAGGGACAGCGAACACCGGGGAGCTGTTTTTT; CDR3aa: CASKGTANTGELFF
j_gene: TRBJ2-7; abundance: .; d_gene: TRBD1; v_gene: TRBV5-1; len: 15; CDR3nt: TGCGCCAGCAGCTTGGCCCCGGGACAGGGCTACGAGCAGTACTTC; CDR3aa: CASSLAPGQGYEQYF
j_gene: TRBJ1-4; abundance: .; d_gene: TRBD1; v_gene: TRBV7-9; len: 16; CDR3nt: TGTGCCAGCGGGCGCGGACAGGGGGCCTCTAATGAAAAACTGTTTTTT; CDR3aa: CASGRGQGASNEKLFF
j_gene: TRBJ2-3; abundance: .; d_gene: TRBD1; v_gene: TRBV24-1; len: 16; CDR3nt: TGTGCCACCAGTGACCGCGGGACAGGGTATCAGGATACGCAGTATTTT; CDR3aa: CATSDRGTGYQDTQYF
j_gene: TRBJ2-2; abundance: .; d_gene: TRBD2; v_gene: TRBV9; len: 16; CDR3nt: TGTGCCAGCAGCGAGGGAGGGCTAATCGGCGCCGGGGAGCTGTTTTTT; CDR3aa: CASSEGGLIGAGELFF
j_gene: TRBJ1-1; abundance: .; d_gene: .; v_gene: TRBV5-5; len: 14; CDR3nt: TGTGCCAGCAGCCCCCCGACTGGGAACACTGAAGCTTTCTTT; CDR3aa: CASSPPTGNTEAFF
j_gene: TRBJ2-6; abundance: .; d_gene: TRBD1; v_gene: TRBV6-5; len: 16; CDR3nt: TGTGCCAGCAGTTGGGGACAGCCCTCTGGGGCCAACGTCCTGACTTTC; CDR3aa: CASSWGQPSGANVLTF
j_gene: TRBJ1-2; abundance: .; d_gene: TRBD1; v_gene: TRBV19; len: 12; CDR3nt: TGTGCCGGACAGGGGGCGAACTATGGCTACACCTTC; CDR3aa: CAGQGANYGYTF
j_gene: TRBJ2-5; abundance: .; d_gene: .; v_gene: TRBV5-1; len: 13; CDR3nt: TGCGCCAGCACCCAGGGGATAGGGGAGACCCAGTACTTC; CDR3aa: CASTQGIGETQYF
j_gene: TRBJ2-5; abundance: .; d_gene: TRBD1; v_gene: TRBV18; len: 15; CDR3nt: TGTGCCAGCTCACCTCGGGACAGGGGTATGGAGACCCAGTACTTC; CDR3aa: CASSPRDRGMETQYF
j_gene: TRBJ2-7; abundance: .; d_gene: TRBD1; v_gene: TRBV24-1; len: 15; CDR3nt: TGTGCCACCAGTGTTCGGACAGGGGGCGCGTACGAGCAGTACTTC; CDR3aa: CATSVRTGGAYEQYF
j_gene: TRBJ1-2; abundance: .; d_gene: .; v_gene: TRBV7-9; len: 15; CDR3nt: TGTGCCAGCAGCTTAGTGGGCCAGGTCGGTTATGGCTACACCTTC; CDR3aa: CASSLVGQVGYGYTF
j_gene: TRBJ1-6; abundance: .; d_gene: .; v_gene: TRBV7-9; len: 17; CDR3nt: TGTGCCAGCAGCTTCGCTCAGGGGATAGGAGGAAATTCACCCCTCCACTTT; CDR3aa: CASSFAQGIGGNSPLHF
j_gene: TRBJ1-5; abundance: .; d_gene: .; v_gene: TRBV6-5; len: 14; CDR3nt: TGTGCCAGCAGTCCAAACACTAGCAATCAGCCCCAGCATTTT; CDR3aa: CASSPNTSNQPQHF
j_gene: TRBJ2-7; abundance: .; d_gene: TRBD2; v_gene: TRBV12-3/TRBV12-4; len: 13; CDR3nt: TGTGCCAGCAGCGGACGGGGGGCCTACGAGCAGTACTTC; CDR3aa: CASSGRGAYEQYF
j_gene: TRBJ2-5; abundance: .; d_gene: TRBD2; v_gene: TRBV28; len: 15; CDR3nt: TGTGCCAGCAGTCCGCCTTGGGGGGGGCAAGAGACCCAGTACTTC; CDR3aa: CASSPPWGGQETQYF
j_gene: TRBJ1-1; abundance: .; d_gene: .; v_gene: TRBV6-4; len: 13; CDR3nt: TGTGCCAGCGCTTGGGGGGAAAACACTGAAGCTTTCTTT; CDR3aa: CASAWGENTEAFF
j_gene: TRBJ1-6; abundance: .; d_gene: .; v_gene: TRBV28; len: 14; CDR3nt: TGTGCCAGCGTCCGGGTCCTCGCCAATTCACCCCTCCACTTT; CDR3aa: CASVRVLANSPLHF
j_gene: TRBJ2-7; abundance: .; d_gene: TRBD2; v_gene: TRBV28; len: 16; CDR3nt: TGTGCCAGCAGCCCTTCAACCCCAGCGGGAGGATCCGAGCAGTACTTC; CDR3aa: CASSPSTPAGGSEQYF
j_gene: TRBJ1-3; abundance: .; d_gene: .; v_gene: TRBV27; len: 15; CDR3nt: TGTGCCAGCAGTTTAGGGGCGGGGGCTGGAAACACCATATATTTT; CDR3aa: CASSLGAGAGNTIYF
j_gene: TRBJ1-6; abundance: .; d_gene: .; v_gene: TRBV28; len: 15; CDR3nt: TGTGCCAGCAACTTTGTCCCCTCCTATAATTCACCCCTCCACTTT; CDR3aa: CASNFVPSYNSPLHF
j_gene: TRBJ2-5; abundance: .; d_gene: TRBD2; v_gene: TRBV9; len: 14; CDR3nt: TGTGCCAGCAGCGTTAGCGGGAGCCAAGAGACCCAGTACTTC; CDR3aa: CASSVSGSQETQYF
j_gene: TRBJ1-5; abundance: few; d_gene: .; v_gene: TRBV4-1; len: 14; CDR3nt: TGCGCCAGCAGCCAAGATAAGGCGGATCAGCCCCAGCATTTT; CDR3aa: CASSQDKADQPQHF
j_gene: TRBJ1-5; abundance: .; d_gene: TRBD1; v_gene: TRBV7-9; len: 14; CDR3nt: TGTGCCAGCAGCGCGCGACAGGGGAGTCAGCCCCAGCATTTT; CDR3aa: CASSARQGSQPQHF
j_gene: TRBJ2-7; abundance: .; d_gene: TRBD2; v_gene: TRBV27; len: 14; CDR3nt: TGTGCCAGCAGTTCGGGAGGGGGGGCCTACGAGCAGTACTTC; CDR3aa: CASSSGGGAYEQYF
j_gene: TRBJ1-5; abundance: .; d_gene: TRBD1; v_gene: TRBV28; len: 15; CDR3nt: TGTGCCAGCACGCCGTACAGGGGAGGTAATCAGCCCCAGCATTTT; CDR3aa: CASTPYRGGNQPQHF
j_gene: TRBJ1-2; abundance: .; d_gene: .; v_gene: TRBV2; len: 12; CDR3nt: TGTGCCAGCGGGGAAGGGCACTATGGCTACACCTTC; CDR3aa: CASGEGHYGYTF
j_gene: TRBJ2-2; abundance: .; d_gene: .; v_gene: TRBV24-1; len: 16; CDR3nt: TGTGCCACCAGTGGGAGGGGCCCCCGAGGCACCGGGGAGCTGTTTTTT; CDR3aa: CATSGRGPRGTGELFF
j_gene: TRBJ1-2; abundance: .; d_gene: .; v_gene: TRBV5-1; len: 16; CDR3nt: TGCGCCAGCAGCCAGCCTTGGGAGGGGAGGAACTATGGCTACACCTTC; CDR3aa: CASSQPWEGRNYGYTF
j_gene: TRBJ1-3; abundance: .; d_gene: .; v_gene: TRBV4-1; len: 15; CDR3nt: TGCGCCAGCAGCCAAGATGGGAGCTCTGGAAACACCATATATTTT; CDR3aa: CASSQDGSSGNTIYF
j_gene: TRBJ1-5; abundance: once; d_gene: TRBD1; v_gene: TRBV5-1; len: 14; CDR3nt: TGCGCCAGCAGCTTGGGGGTGGGACAGGTAGCCCAGCATTTT; CDR3aa: CASSLGVGQVAQHF